The 25 T cell receptor beta chains presented below share a single source sample, sequenced in a study of beta chain features in type 1 diabetes. Findings of the study overall: Moderate yet significant TCRB CDR3 shortening was seen in Type 1 diabetes patients in all four CD4+ subsets.

Antigen specificity for these receptors is unknown. Expressed TCRB transcripts were sequenced because the isolated RNA had all been reverse transcribed beforehand. Sequencing used immunoSEQ multiplex PCR; TCRdb keeps in-frame clones, though not all of them. The sample yields 200,000 to 300,000 clones, roughly 20% seen once. The sample taken for sequencing was naive CD4+ T cells from blood. Every receptor here comes from a woman between 40 and 50 years old with type 1 diabetes.

This clone was observed a few times. CDR3 coding DNA: TGTGCCAGCAGCCCGGGACAGGGGGTTGGCTACGAAAAACTGTTTTTT. Translating gives CASSPGQGVGYEKLFF. The V and J genes are TRBV7-9 and TRBJ1-4; 11 bases align to TRBD1. Germline trimming cut 5 bases from V and 8 bases from J; bases unmatched to any gene: 10. CDR3 length equals 16 residues. Germline V gives CDR1 SEHNR, CDR2 FQNEAQ (reference sequence).

This clone occurred a few times. The chain employs TRBV28 and TRBJ2-2, with TRBD1 matching 9 bases. Germline loops: CDR1 MDHEN, CDR2 SYDVKM. The CDR3 contains 15 residues. V was clipped by 8 bases and J by 3 bases; unmatched bases: 7. Here the CDR3 reads CASEGTGRDTGELFF. The DNA of the CDR3 is TGTGCCAGCGAGGGGACAGGGCGGGACACCGGGGAGCTGTTTTTT.

The chain joins TRBV11-2 to TRBJ2-7, with TRBD2 matching 12 bases. Germline V gene sequence: CDR1 SGHAT, CDR2 FQNNGV. The CDR3 totals 14 residues. The trim removed 4 bases at V and 3 bases at J, leaving 1 base unmatched. The CDR3 region has the DNA TGTGCCAGCAGCTGGACTAGCGGGATCTACGAGCAGTACTTC. Its translation is CASSWTSGIYEQYF.

The V and J genes are TRBV28 and TRBJ1-1; perhaps TRBD1 as D (5 bases). V lost 7 bases and J 7 bases, leaving 16 bases between the germline ends. The germline gives CDR1 MDHEN, CDR2 SYDVKM. There are 13 residues in the CDR3. The CDR3: CASTFRGTVEAFF. DNA of the CDR3: TGTGCCAGCACCTTCCGGGGGACGGTTGAAGCTTTCTTT.

This clone was recorded a few times. The chain couples TRBV6-5 to TRBJ1-2; D call uncertain. Trimming removed 6 bases at V and 8 bases at J, with 10 bases between. This CDR3 has 11 amino acids. Germline V gives CDR1 MNHEY, CDR2 SVGAGI. CDR3 nucleotide sequence: TGTGCCAGCAGGAGACACGACGGCTACACCTTC. It specifies CASRRHDGYTF.

The chain uses TRBV7-2 and TRBJ1-6; 8 positions agree with TRBD1. Germline CDR1 and CDR2: SGHTA and FQGNSA. There are 15 residues in the CDR3. The ends lost 5 bases at V and 7 bases at J; junction bases unmatched: 7. This chain's CDR3 is CASSRRQGRNSPLHF. The CDR3 bases are TGTGCCAGCAGCAGGCGACAGGGGCGGAATTCACCCCTCCACTTT.

The genes are TRBV5-4 and TRBJ2-7; 10 nucleotides line up with TRBD2. The CDR3 runs 16 residues. Trimming at V came to 0 bases and at J to 1 base, leaving 4 bases not matched to a gene. Germline CDR1 SGHNT, CDR2 YYREEE (reference sequence). The CDR3 here is CASSLAPSGSSYEQYF. CDR3 nucleotides: TGTGCCAGCAGCTTGGCGCCTAGCGGGAGTTCCTACGAGCAGTACTTC.

There are a few counts of this clone. The V gene is TRBV27, the J gene TRBJ2-6, with D tentatively TRBD1 (5 bases). V shed 6 bases and J shed 0 bases, with 6 bases lying between them. CDR1 MNHEY and CDR2 SMNVEV come from the germline V gene (reference sequence). The CDR3 sequence is 14 residues long. CDR3 sequence (DNA): TGTGCCAGCAGCCAGGGCTCTGGGGCCAACGTCCTGACTTTC. This encodes CASSQGSGANVLTF.

This clone was seen only a few times. This chain uses TRBV7-9 with TRBJ1-2; no reliable D call. CDR3 length: 11 residues. Germline V lookup: CDR1 SEHNR, CDR2 FQNEAQ (reference sequence). The germline V and J ends were trimmed by 1 base and 13 bases, with 10 bases remaining between them. This CDR3 reads CASSLGRRATF. The CDR3, as DNA: TGTGCCAGCAGCTTAGGGAGGAGGGCCACCTTC.

In this sample, this clone turned up a few times. The chain carries TRBV6-4 and TRBJ1-2, with TRBD1 identical over 8 bases. The CDR3 covers 13 residues. Trimming cost V 10 bases and J 6 bases; bases outside gene matches: 10. CDR1 and CDR2 from the germline V gene are MRHNA and SNTAGT. CDR3 sequence: CAIPKTGADGYTF. Written as DNA, the CDR3 is TGTGCCATCCCCAAGACAGGGGCAGATGGCTACACCTTC.

The V and J genes are TRBV7-2 and TRBJ1-1; a weak D match, TRBD1 (5 bases). The CDR3 covers 15 residues. Between the trimmed V and J ends, which lost 5 bases and 3 bases, there was a span of 16 bases. Germline V lookup: CDR1 SGHTA, CDR2 FQGNSA. This CDR3 reads CASSTAHWGDTEAFF. CDR3 sequence (DNA): TGTGCCAGCAGCACCGCCCACTGGGGGGACACTGAAGCTTTCTTT.

This clone was detected only a few times. This sequence joins TRBV15 and TRBJ1-5; D perhaps matches TRBD1 (6 bases). CDR1 LNHNV and CDR2 YYDKDF come from the germline V gene (reference sequence). This CDR3 has 16 amino acids. V was trimmed by 5 bases and J by 5 bases, leaving 19 bases between them. The CDR3, as DNA: TGTGCCACCAGCCCGCGTCCCCGGGACACGGATCAGCCCCAGCATTTT. Protein sequence: CATSPRPRDTDQPQHF.

This clone has a handful of counts. The gene calls are TRBV19 and TRBJ2-1, with 11 bases matching TRBD2. Trimming cost V 5 bases and J 0 bases; bases outside gene matches: 3. CDR1 LNHDA and CDR2 SQIVND come from the germline V gene (reference sequence). The CDR3 covers 16 residues. In DNA, the CDR3 is TGTGCCAGTAGTCTGACTAGCGGGACCTCCTACAATGAGCAGTTCTTC. Protein product: CASSLTSGTSYNEQFF.

The chain couples TRBV5-1 to TRBJ2-1; 7 nucleotides align to TRBD2. CDR1 and CDR2 (germline): SGHRS, YFSETQ. This CDR3 comprises 13 residues. Losses at the gene ends were 0 bases for V and 15 bases for J; bases not matched to a gene: 9. CDR3 DNA: TGCGCCAGCAGCTTGGATCGGGCTAGCGGCGCGTTCTTC. This translates into CASSLDRASGAFF.

V is TRBV20-1 and J is TRBJ2-1; no reliable D call. V gave up 3 bases and J gave up 9 bases, with 9 bases separating them. CDR1 is DFQATT, CDR2 SNEGSKA, per germline (reference sequence). The CDR3 is 11 residues long. CDR3 sequence reads: CSASKSIEQFF. The CDR3 bases are TGCAGTGCTAGTAAGAGCATTGAGCAGTTCTTC.

The chain is built from TRBV9 and TRBJ1-2, with D possibly TRBD1 on 5 matching bases. Trimming left V 0 bases short and J 9 bases short, with 9 bases between. Germline CDR1 and CDR2: SGDLS and YYNGEE. The CDR3 extends over 12 amino acids. The CDR3 DNA follows: TGTGCCAGCAGCGTAGGGGGCTTCCGCTACACCTTC. It yields the protein CASSVGGFRYTF.

The V and J genes are TRBV30 and TRBJ1-1, with D perhaps TRBD1 (5 bases). The CDR3 length is 13 residues. V was clipped by 4 bases and J by 1 base, with 10 bases between them. The germline CDR1 and CDR2 sequences are GTSNPN and SVGIG (reference sequence). CDR3 DNA: TGTGCCTGGATCTCAGGGCCGAACACTGAAGCTTTCTTT. Its translation is CAWISGPNTEAFF. Looking up the rest from reference TRBV30 and TRBJ1-1 gives the full variable domain: SQTIHQWPATLVQPVGSPLSLECTVEGTSNPNLYWYRQAAGRGLQLLFYSVGIGQISSEVPQNLSASRPQDRQFILSSKKLLLSDSGFYLCAWISGPNTEAFFGQGTRLTVV.

The genes are TRBV28 and TRBJ2-6; no clear D gene. Trimming stripped 6 bases from V and 4 bases from J, with 13 bases between. CDR3 length equals 15 residues. Germline V gene data show CDR1 as MDHEN and CDR2 as SYDVKM. The CDR3 loop is CASSQDWLGANVLTF. The CDR3 DNA reads TGTGCCAGCAGCCAAGACTGGTTGGGGGCCAACGTCCTGACTTTC.

The sample holds a few counts of this clone. The chain joins TRBV6-1 to TRBJ2-7; 7 nucleotides agree with TRBD1. V lost 6 bases and J lost 2; bases outside the gene matches: 1. The CDR3 length is 12 residues. CDR1 MNHNS and CDR2 SASEGT come from the germline V gene. In DNA form, the CDR3 reads TGTGCCAGCAGCACAGGGGCCTACGAGCAGTACTTC. Translated, it gives CASSTGAYEQYF.

The chain couples TRBV6-6 to TRBJ2-1, with 12 bases aligning to TRBD1. This CDR3 is built from 15 residues. Trimming cost V 5 bases and J 6 bases; bases outside gene matches: 5. The germline V gene has CDR1 MNHNY and CDR2 SVGAGI (reference sequence). Here the CDR3 reads CASSPGQGAFNEQFF. The CDR3 bases are TGTGCCAGCAGTCCGGGACAGGGGGCGTTCAATGAGCAGTTCTTC.

This sequence joins TRBV5-1 and TRBJ2-5; unclear D gene. Germline assignment: CDR1 SGHRS and CDR2 YFSETQ. CDR3 length: 14 amino acids. The germline V and J ends were trimmed by 0 bases and 5 bases, with 11 bases remaining between them. CDR3 DNA: TGCGCCAGCAGCTTGGTTATAGCCACTGAGACCCAGTACTTC. This translates into CASSLVIATETQYF. The full variable domain, rest sourced from reference TRBV5-1 and TRBJ2-5, is KAGVTQTPRYLIKTRGQQVTLSCSPISGHRSVSWYQQTPGQGLQFLFEYFSETQRNKGNFPGRFSGRQFSNSRSEMNVSTLELGDSALYLCASSLVIATETQYFGPGTRLLVL.

This clone was seen a handful of times. V usage is TRBV30 and J usage is TRBJ2-7; 10 bases fit TRBD2. The CDR3 covers 14 residues. The V segment lost 4 bases and the J segment 5 bases; nucleotides outside the gene matches: 8. In germline, CDR1 is GTSNPN, CDR2 SVGIG (reference sequence). Here the CDR3 DNA reads TGTGCCTGGACACACGGACTAGCGGCCAACGAGCAGTACTTC. Amino acid sequence: CAWTHGLAANEQYF.

This clone was counted a few times. The chain couples TRBV9 to TRBJ2-7; TRBD2 aligns across 8 bases. Germline assignment: CDR1 SGDLS and CDR2 YYNGEE. The V segment lost 0 bases and the J segment 2 bases; nucleotides outside the gene matches: 4. The CDR3 consists of 15 residues. The CDR3 DNA follows: TGTGCCAGCAGCGTAGATCCGGGGGGGACCTACGAGCAGTACTTC. This encodes CASSVDPGGTYEQYF.

J is TRBJ2-5 and V is TRBV29-1; 10 nucleotides align to TRBD2. J was trimmed by 3 bases and V by 7 bases; bases with no gene match: 2. The CDR3 is made up of 12 amino acids. Per the germline V gene, CDR1 is SQVTM and CDR2 is ANQGSEA. For the CDR3, the DNA is TGCAGCGGGACTAGCGGAAAAGAGACCCAGTACTTC. It specifies CSGTSGKETQYF.

This clone was counted between two and nine times. The chain employs TRBV7-9 and TRBJ2-1; 7 bases are a match to TRBD2. Germline CDR1 reads SEHNR; CDR2 reads FQNEAQ (reference sequence). The CDR3 length is 15 residues. Trimming at V came to 5 bases and at J to 9 bases, leaving 13 bases not matched to a gene. The CDR3 nucleotides read TGTGCCAGCAGCGGACCTAGCGGATACAACGTTGAGCAGTTCTTC. Translated, it gives CASSGPSGYNVEQFF.